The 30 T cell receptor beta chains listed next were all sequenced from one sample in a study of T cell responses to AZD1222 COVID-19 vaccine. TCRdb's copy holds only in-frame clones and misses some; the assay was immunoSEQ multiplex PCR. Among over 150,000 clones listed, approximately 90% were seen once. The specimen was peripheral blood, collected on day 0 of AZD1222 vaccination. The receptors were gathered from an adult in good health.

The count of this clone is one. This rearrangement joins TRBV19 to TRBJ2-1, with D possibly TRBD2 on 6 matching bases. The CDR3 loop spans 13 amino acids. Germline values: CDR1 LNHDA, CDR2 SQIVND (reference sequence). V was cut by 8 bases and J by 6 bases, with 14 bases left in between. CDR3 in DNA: TGTGCCAGTTCGAGGCGGGGAAGCAATGAGCAGTTCTTC. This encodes CASSRRGSNEQFF.

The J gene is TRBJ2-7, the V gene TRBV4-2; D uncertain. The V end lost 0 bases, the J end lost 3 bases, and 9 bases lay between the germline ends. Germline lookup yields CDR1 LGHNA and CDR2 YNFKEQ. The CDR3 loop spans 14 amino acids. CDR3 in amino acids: CASSQETPGYEQYF. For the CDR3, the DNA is TGTGCCAGCAGCCAAGAAACGCCAGGCTACGAGCAGTACTTC.

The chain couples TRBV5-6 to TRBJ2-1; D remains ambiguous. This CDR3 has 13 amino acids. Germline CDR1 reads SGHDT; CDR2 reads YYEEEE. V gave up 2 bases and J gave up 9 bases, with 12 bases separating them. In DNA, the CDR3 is TGTGCCAGCAGCTTTGCCGGCGCGAGTGAGCAGTTCTTC. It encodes CASSFAGASEQFF.

CDR3 DNA sequence: TGCGCCAGCAGCCGGGGCGCTACTAATGAAAAACTGTTTTTT. Amino acids: CASSRGATNEKLFF. The chain combines TRBV5-1 with TRBJ1-4; D is perhaps TRBD1 (5 bases). V shed 4 bases and J shed 2 bases, with 9 bases lying between them. Germline V lookup: CDR1 SGHRS, CDR2 YFSETQ. The CDR3 is made up of 14 amino acids.

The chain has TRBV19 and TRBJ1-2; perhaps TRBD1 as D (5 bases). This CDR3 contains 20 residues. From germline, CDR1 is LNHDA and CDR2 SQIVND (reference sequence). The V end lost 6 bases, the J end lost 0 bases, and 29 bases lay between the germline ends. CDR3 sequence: CASSPQVRVPLRDSNYGYTF. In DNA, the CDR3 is TGTGCCAGTAGCCCTCAGGTCAGGGTTCCGTTACGGGATTCTAACTATGGCTACACCTTC.

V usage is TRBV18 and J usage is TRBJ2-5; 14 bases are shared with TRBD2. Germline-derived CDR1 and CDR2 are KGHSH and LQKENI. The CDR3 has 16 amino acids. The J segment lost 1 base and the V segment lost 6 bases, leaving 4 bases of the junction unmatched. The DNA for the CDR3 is TGTGCCAGCTCCCTCGGGACTAGCGGGGGCCAAGAGACCCAGTACTTC. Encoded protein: CASSLGTSGGQETQYF. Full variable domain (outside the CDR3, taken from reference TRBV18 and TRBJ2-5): NAGVMQNPRHLVRRRGQEARLRCSPMKGHSHVYWYRQLPEEGLKFMVYLQKENIIDESGMPKERFSAEFPKEGPSILRIQQVVRGDSAAYFCASSLGTSGGQETQYFGPGTRLLVL.

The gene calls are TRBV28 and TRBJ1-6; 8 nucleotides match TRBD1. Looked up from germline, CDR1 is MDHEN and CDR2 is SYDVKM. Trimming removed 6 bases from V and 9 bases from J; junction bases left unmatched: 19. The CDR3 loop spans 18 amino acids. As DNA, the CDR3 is TGTGCCAGCAGCCTGTCTGTCCCGGGACAGGTTTGGATTTCACCCCTCCACTTT. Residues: CASSLSVPGQVWISPLHF.

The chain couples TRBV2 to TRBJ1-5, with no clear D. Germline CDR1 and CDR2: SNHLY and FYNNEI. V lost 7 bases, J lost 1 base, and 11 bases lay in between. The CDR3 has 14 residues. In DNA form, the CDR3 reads TGTGCCAGCACCTCGTCGGGGAGCAATCAGCCCCAGCATTTT. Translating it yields CASTSSGSNQPQHF. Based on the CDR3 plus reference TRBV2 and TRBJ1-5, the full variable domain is EPEVTQTPSHQVTQMGQEVILRCVPISNHLYFYWYRQILGQKVEFLVSFYNNEISEKSEIFDDQFSVERPDGSNFTLKIRSTKLEDSAMYFCASTSSGSNQPQHFGDGTRLSIL.

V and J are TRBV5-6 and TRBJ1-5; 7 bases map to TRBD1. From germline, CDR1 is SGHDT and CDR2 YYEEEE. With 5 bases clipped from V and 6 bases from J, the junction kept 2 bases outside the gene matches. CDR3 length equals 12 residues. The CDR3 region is CASSKGAQPQHF. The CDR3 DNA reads TGTGCCAGCAGTAAGGGGGCTCAGCCCCAGCATTTT.

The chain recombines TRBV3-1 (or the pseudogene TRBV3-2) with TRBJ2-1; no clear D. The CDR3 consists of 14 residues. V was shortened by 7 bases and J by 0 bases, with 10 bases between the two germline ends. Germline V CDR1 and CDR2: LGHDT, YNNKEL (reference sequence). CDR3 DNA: TGTGCCAGCAAAGACTGGAGCTCCTACAATGAGCAGTTCTTC. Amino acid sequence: CASKDWSSYNEQFF.

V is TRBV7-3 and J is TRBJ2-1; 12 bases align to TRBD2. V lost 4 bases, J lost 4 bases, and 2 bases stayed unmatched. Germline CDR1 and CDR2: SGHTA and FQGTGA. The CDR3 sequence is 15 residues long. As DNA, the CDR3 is TGTGCCAGCAGCTCCGGACTAGCGGGGTACAATGAGCAGTTCTTC. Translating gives CASSSGLAGYNEQFF.

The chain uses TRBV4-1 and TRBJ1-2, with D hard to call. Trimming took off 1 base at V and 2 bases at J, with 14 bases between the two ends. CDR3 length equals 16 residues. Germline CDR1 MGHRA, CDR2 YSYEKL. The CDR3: CASSQGAATRNYGYTF. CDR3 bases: TGCGCCAGCAGCCAAGGGGCAGCGACAAGGAACTATGGCTACACCTTC.

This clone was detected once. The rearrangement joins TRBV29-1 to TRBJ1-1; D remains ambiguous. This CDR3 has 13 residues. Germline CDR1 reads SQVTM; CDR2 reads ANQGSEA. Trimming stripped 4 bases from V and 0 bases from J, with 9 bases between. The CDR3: CSVVGNMNTEAFF. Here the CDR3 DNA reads TGCAGCGTTGTCGGAAACATGAACACTGAAGCTTTCTTT.

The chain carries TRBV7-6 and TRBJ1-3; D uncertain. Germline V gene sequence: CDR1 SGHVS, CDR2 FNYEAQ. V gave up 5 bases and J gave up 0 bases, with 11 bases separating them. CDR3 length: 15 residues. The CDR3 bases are TGTGCCAGCAGCCCCCGAGGAGGCTCTGGAAACACCATATATTTT. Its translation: CASSPRGGSGNTIYF.

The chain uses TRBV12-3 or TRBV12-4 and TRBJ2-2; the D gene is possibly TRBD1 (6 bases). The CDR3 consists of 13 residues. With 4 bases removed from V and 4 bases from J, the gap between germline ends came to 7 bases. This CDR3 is CASSSGATGELFF. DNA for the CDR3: TGTGCCAGCAGTTCAGGGGCCACCGGGGAGCTGTTTTTT.

CDR3 sequence reads: CASSSLRFRGGYTF. CDR3 DNA sequence: TGTGCCAGCAGTAGCTTACGGTTCCGCGGTGGCTACACCTTC. The rearrangement links TRBV6-5 to TRBJ1-2, with D uncertain. Looked up from germline, CDR1 is MNHEY and CDR2 is SVGAGI. V was cut by 5 bases and J by 7 bases, with 17 bases left in between. This CDR3 spans 14 amino acids.

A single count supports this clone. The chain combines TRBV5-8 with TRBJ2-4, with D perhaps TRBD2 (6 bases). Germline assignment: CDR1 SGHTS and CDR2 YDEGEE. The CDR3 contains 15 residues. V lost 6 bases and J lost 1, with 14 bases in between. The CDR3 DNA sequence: TGTGCCAGCACTACGCCGGGGGATGCCAAAAACATTCAGTACTTC. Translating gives CASTTPGDAKNIQYF. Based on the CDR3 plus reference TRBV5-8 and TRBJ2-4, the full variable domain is EAGVTQSPTHLIKTRGQQATLRCSPISGHTSVYWYQQALGLGLQFLLWYDEGEERNRGNFPPRFSGRQFPNYSSELNVNALELEDSALYLCASTTPGDAKNIQYFGAGTRLSVL.

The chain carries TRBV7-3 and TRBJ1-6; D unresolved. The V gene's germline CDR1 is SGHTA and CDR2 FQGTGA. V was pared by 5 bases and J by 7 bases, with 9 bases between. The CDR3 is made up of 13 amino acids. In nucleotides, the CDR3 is TGTGCCAGCAGCCCATCTCTGAATTCACCCCTCCACTTT. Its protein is CASSPSLNSPLHF.

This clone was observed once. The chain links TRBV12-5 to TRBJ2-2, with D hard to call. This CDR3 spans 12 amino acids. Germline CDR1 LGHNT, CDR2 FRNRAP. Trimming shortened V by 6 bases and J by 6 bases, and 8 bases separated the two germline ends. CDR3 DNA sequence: TGTGCTAGTGGCCGTATCCCCGGGGAGCTGTTTTTT. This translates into CASGRIPGELFF.

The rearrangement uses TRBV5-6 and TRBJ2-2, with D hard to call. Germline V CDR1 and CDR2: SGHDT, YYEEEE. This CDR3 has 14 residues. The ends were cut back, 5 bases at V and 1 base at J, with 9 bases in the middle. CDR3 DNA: TGTGCCAGCAGACTTGGGGTGAACACCGGGGAGCTGTTTTTT. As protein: CASRLGVNTGELFF.

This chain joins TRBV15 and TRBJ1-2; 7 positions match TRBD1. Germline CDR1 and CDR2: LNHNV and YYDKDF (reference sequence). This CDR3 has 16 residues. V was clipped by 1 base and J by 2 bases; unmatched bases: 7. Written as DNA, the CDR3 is TGTGCCACCAGCAGAGTCACAGGGGTAGGGAACTATGGCTACACCTTC. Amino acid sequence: CATSRVTGVGNYGYTF.

CDR3 nucleotides: TGTGCCAGCAGCGGTGCGGGACAAGGCTCTGGAAACACCATATATTTT. This gives the protein CASSGAGQGSGNTIYF. This chain connects TRBV6-2 or TRBV6-3 to TRBJ1-3; maybe TRBD1 (6 bases). CDR1 is MNHEY and CDR2 is SVGEGT in the germline V gene. This CDR3 contains 16 residues. The V gene lost 6 bases and the J gene lost 0 bases, with 15 bases spanning the gap.

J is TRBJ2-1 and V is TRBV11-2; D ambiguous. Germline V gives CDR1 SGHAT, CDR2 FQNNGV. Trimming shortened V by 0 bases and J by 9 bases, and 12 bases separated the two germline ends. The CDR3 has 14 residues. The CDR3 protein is CASSLEVPPREQFF. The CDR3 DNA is TGTGCCAGCAGCTTAGAGGTCCCACCCCGTGAGCAGTTCTTC.

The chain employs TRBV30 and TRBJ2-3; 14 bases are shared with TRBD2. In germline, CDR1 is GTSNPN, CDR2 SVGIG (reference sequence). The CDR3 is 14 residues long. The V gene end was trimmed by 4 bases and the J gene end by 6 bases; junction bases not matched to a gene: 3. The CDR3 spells CAWTRTSGGDTQYF. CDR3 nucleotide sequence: TGTGCCTGGACCCGGACTAGCGGGGGGGATACGCAGTATTTT.

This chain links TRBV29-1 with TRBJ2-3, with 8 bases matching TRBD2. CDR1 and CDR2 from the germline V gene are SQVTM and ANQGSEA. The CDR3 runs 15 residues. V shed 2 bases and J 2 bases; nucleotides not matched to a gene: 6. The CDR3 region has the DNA TGCAGCGTTGAATCCTCGCGGGGGGACACAGATACGCAGTATTTT. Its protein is CSVESSRGDTDTQYF.

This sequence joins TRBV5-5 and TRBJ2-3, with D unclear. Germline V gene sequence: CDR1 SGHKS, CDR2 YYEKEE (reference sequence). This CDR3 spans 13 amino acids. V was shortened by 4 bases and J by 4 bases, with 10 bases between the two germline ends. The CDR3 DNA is TGTGCCAGCAGCCCCCAAAGGGCAGATACGCAGTATTTT. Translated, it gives CASSPQRADTQYF.

The CDR3 sequence is CASSMRDRGQMAEAFF. As DNA, the CDR3 is TGTGCCAGTAGTATGCGGGACAGGGGGCAAATGGCTGAAGCTTTCTTT. The chain has TRBV19 and TRBJ1-1, with 12 bases that match TRBD1. The V segment lost 3 bases and the J segment 6 bases; nucleotides outside the gene matches: 8. Germline CDR1 reads LNHDA; CDR2 reads SQIVND (reference sequence). This CDR3 comprises 16 residues.

In DNA, the CDR3 is TGTGCCAGCAGCGTAGTGGGGACAGGGTACTTC. Translating it yields CASSVVGTGYF. The chain recombines TRBV11-2 with TRBJ2-7, with TRBD1 matching over 8 bases. The CDR3 is made up of 11 amino acids. Germline lookup yields CDR1 SGHAT and CDR2 FQNNGV. The trim removed 5 bases at V and 12 bases at J, leaving 6 bases unmatched. Looking up the rest from reference TRBV11-2 and TRBJ2-7 gives the full variable domain: EAGVAQSPRYKIIEKRQSVAFWCNPISGHATLYWYQQILGQGPKLLIQFQNNGVVDDSQLPKDRFSAERLKGVDSTLKIQPAKLEDSAVYLCASSVVGTGYFGPGTRLTVT.

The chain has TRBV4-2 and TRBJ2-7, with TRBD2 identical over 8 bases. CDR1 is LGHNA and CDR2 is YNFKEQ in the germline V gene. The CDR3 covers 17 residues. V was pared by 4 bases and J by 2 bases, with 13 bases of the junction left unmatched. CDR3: CASSPGVQRGPTYEQYF. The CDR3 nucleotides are TGTGCCAGCAGCCCTGGCGTACAGCGGGGGCCGACCTACGAGCAGTACTTC.

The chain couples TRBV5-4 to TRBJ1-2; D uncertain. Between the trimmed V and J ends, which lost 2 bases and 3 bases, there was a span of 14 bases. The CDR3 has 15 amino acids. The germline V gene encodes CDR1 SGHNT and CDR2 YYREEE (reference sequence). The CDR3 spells CASSFVSPRDYGYTF. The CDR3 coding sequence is TGTGCCAGCAGCTTCGTCTCACCGAGAGACTATGGCTACACCTTC. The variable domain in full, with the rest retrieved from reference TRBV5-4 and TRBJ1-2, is ETGVTQSPTHLIKTRGQQVTLRCSSQSGHNTVSWYQQALGQGPQFIFQYYREEENGRGNFPPRFSGLQFPNYSSELNVNALELDDSALYLCASSFVSPRDYGYTFGSGTRLTVV.